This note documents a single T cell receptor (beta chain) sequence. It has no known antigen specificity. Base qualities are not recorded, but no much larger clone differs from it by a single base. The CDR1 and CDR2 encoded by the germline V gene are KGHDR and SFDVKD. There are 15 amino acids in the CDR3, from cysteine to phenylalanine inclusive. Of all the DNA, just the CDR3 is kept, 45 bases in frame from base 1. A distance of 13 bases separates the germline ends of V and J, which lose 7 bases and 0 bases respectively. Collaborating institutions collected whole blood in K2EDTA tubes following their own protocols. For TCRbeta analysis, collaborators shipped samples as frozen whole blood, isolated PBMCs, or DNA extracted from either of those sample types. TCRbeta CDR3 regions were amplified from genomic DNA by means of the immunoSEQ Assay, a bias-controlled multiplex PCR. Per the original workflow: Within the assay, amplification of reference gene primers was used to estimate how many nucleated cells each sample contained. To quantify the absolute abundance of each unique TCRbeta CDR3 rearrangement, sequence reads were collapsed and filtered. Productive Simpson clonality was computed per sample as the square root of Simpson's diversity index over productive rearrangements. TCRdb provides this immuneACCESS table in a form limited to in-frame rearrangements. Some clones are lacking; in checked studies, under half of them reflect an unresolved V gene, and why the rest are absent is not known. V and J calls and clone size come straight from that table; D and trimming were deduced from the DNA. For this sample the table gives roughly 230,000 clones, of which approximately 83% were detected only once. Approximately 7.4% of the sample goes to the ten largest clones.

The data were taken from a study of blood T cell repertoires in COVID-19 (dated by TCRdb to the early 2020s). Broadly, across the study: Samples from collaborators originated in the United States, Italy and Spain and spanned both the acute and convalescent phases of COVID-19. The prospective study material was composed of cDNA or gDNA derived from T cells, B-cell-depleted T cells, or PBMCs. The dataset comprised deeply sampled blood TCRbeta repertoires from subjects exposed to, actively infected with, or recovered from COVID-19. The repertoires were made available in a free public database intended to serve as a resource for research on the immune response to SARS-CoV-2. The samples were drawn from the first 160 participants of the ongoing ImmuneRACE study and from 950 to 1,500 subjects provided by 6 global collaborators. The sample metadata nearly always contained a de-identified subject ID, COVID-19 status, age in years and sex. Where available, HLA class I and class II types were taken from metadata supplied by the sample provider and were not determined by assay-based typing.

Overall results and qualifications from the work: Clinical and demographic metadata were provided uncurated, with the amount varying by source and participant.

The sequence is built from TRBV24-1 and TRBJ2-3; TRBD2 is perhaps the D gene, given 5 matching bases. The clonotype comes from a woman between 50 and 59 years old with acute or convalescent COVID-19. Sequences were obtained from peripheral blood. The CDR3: CATSSGVLSTDTQYF. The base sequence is TGTGCCACCAGCTCCGGGGTTCTGAGCACAGATACGCAGTATTTT.